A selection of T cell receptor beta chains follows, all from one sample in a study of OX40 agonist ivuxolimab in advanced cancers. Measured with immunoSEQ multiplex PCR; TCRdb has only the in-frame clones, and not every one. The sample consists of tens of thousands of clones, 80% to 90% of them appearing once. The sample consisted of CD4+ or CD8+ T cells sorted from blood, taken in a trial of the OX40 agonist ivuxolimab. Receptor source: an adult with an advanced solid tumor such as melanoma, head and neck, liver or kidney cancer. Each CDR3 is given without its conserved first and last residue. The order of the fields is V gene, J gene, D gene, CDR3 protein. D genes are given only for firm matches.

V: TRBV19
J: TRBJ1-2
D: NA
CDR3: ASSIAGAGYGYT

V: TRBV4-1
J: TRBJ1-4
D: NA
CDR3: ASSHRGPTNEKLF

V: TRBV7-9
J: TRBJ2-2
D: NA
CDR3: ASSFPLVPGELF

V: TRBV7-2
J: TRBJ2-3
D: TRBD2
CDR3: ASSYTPPGLQVDTQY

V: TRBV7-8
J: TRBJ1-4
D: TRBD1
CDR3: ASSEYRGRNEKLF

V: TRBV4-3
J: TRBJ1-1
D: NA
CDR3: ASSQDVTHTEAF

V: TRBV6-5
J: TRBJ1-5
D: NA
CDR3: ASSYSRSQPQH

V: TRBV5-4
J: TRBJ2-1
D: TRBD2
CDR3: ASSPGLAGHNEQF

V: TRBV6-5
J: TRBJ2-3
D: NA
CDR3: ASSSRDSTDTQY

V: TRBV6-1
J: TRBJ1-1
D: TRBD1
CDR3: ASSVLQGAGTEAF

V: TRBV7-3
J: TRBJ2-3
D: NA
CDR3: ASSSYLSDTQY

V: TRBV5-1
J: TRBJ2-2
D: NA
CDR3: ASSLGLDNTGELF

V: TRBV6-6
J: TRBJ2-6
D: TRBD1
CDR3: ASQGAGANVLT

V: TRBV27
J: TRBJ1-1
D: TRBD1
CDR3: ASKKTGIVTEAF

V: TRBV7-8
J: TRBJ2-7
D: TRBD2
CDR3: ASSLRSGRANEQY

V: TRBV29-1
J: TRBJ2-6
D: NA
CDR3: SATQVGANVLT

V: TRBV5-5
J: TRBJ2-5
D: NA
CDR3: ASSLISGQETQY

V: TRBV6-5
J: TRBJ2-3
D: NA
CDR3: ASRGGTAGTQY

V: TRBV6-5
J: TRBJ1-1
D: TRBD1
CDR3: ASSRTGVGTEAF

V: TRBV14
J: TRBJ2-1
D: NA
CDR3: ASTDNGAYNEQF